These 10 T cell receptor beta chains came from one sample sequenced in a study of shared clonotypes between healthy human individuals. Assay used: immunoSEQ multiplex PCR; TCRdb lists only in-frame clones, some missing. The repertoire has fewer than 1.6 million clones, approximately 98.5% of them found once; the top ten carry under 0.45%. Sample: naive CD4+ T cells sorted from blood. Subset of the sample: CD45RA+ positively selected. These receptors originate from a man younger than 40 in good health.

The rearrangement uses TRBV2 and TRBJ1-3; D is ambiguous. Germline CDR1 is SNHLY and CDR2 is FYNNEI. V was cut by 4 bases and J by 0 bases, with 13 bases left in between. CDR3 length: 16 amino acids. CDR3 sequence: CASSGFQSLSGNTIYF. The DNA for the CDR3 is TGTGCCAGCAGTGGATTTCAGAGCCTCTCTGGAAACACCATATATTTT.

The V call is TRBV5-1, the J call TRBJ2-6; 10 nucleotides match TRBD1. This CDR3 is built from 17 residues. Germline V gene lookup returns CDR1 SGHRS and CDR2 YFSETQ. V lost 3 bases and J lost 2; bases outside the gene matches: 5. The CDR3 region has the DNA TGCGCCAGCAGCTCCGGGACAGGGGTACCTGGGGCCAACGTCCTGACTTTC. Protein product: CASSSGTGVPGANVLTF.

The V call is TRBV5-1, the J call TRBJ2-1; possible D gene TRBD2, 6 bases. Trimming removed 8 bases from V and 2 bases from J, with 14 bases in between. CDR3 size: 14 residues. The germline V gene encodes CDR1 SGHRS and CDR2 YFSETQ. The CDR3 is CASGDSLAYNEQFF. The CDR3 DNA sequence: TGCGCCAGTGGGGACTCCTTGGCCTACAATGAGCAGTTCTTC.

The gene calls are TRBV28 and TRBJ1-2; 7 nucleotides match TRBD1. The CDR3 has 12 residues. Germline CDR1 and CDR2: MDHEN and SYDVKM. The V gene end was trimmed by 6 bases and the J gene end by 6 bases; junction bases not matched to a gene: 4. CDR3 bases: TGTGCCAGCAGACAGGGGAGAAATGGCTACACCTTC. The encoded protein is CASRQGRNGYTF.

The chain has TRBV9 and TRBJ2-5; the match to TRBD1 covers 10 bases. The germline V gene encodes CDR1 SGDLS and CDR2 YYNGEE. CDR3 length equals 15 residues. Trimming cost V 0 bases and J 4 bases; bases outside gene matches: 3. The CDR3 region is CASSVGTGGSETQYF. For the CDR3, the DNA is TGTGCCAGCAGCGTAGGGACAGGGGGGTCAGAGACCCAGTACTTC.

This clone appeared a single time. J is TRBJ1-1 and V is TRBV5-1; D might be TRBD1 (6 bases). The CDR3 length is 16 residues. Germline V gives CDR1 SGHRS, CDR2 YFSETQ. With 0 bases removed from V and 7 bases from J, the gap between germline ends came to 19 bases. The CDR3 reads CASSLANIGGLNEAFF. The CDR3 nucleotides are TGCGCCAGCAGCTTGGCAAATATAGGGGGACTAAATGAAGCTTTCTTT.

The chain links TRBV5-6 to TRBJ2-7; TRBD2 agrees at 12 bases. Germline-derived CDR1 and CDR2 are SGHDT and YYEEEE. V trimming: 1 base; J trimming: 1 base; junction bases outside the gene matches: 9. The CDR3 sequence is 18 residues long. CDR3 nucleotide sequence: TGTGCCAGCAGCTTGAGGCTAGCGGGAGGGCCGAAATCCTACGAGCAGTACTTC. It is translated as CASSLRLAGGPKSYEQYF.

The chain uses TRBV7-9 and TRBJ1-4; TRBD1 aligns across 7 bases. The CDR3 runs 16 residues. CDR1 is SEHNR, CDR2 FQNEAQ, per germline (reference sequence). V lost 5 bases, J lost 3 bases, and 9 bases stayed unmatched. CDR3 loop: CASSPDRALSNEKLFF. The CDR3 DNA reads TGTGCCAGCAGCCCCGACAGGGCATTATCTAATGAAAAACTGTTTTTT.

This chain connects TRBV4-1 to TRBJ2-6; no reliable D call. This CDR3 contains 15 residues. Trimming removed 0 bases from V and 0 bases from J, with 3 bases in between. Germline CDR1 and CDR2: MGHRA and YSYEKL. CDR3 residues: CASSQDSSGANVLTF. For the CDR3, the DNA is TGCGCCAGCAGCCAAGACAGCTCTGGGGCCAACGTCCTGACTTTC.

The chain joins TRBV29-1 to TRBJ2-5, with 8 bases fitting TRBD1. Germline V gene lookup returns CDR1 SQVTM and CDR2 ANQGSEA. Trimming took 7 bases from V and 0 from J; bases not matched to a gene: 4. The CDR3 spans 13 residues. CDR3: CSGGQEYQETQYF. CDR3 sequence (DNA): TGCAGCGGGGGACAGGAGTACCAAGAGACCCAGTACTTC.